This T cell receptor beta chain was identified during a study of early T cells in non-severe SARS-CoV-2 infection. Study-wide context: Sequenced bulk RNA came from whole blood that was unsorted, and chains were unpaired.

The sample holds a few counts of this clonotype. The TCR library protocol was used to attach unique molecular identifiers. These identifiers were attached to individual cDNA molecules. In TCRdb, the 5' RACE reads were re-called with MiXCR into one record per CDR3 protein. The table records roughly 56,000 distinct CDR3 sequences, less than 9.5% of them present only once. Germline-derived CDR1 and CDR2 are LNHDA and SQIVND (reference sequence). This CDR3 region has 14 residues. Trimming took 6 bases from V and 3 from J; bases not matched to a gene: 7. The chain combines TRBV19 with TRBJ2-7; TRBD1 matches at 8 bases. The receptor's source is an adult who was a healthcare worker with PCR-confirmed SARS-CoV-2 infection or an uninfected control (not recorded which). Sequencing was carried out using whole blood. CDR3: CASRADRDHYEQYF. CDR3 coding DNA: TGTGCCAGTAGGGCGGACAGGGACCACTACGAGCAGTACTTC.